Listed below are T cell receptor beta chains from one sample, sequenced in a study of T cells after yellow fever vaccination. A single record per CDR3 protein comes from TCRdb applying MiXCR to the 5' RACE reads. The data show about 170,000 distinct CDR3 sequences, around 10% seen once. The material was CD8+ T cells sorted from PBMCs, obtained 15 days after the yellow fever booster vaccination. The receptor set was obtained from a man aged 18 to 35 who received the YFV17D yellow fever vaccine. Each CDR3 is given with its conserved first and last residue. A D gene is named only where the DNA matches it firmly. The listing skips clone size in some rows; elsewhere it reads once, few, many or a size class.

v_gene: TRBV29-1; abundance: few; j_gene: TRBJ2-3; d_gene: TRBD1; CDR3aa: CSGGGADTQYF; CDR3nt: TGCAGCGGAGGGGGCGCAGATACGCAGTATTTT
v_gene: TRBV7-2; abundance: few; j_gene: TRBJ1-2; d_gene: -; CDR3aa: CASSLASNYGYTF; CDR3nt: TGTGCCAGCAGCTTAGCGTCAAACTATGGCTACACCTTC
v_gene: TRBV11-2; abundance: few; j_gene: TRBJ2-5; d_gene: TRBD2; CDR3aa: CASSYLAGAPPTQYF; CDR3nt: TGTGCCAGCAGCTACTTAGCGGGGGCGCCCCCGACCCAGTACTTC
v_gene: TRBV6-1; abundance: -; j_gene: TRBJ1-4; d_gene: -; CDR3aa: CASTMSTNEKLFF; CDR3nt: TGTGCCAGCACCATGTCAACTAATGAAAAACTGTTTTTT
v_gene: TRBV12-3/TRBV12-4; abundance: -; j_gene: TRBJ2-5; d_gene: TRBD2; CDR3aa: CASSPLAGGLDETQYF; CDR3nt: TGTGCCAGCAGTCCCCTAGCGGGGGGGCTGGACGAGACCCAGTACTTC
v_gene: TRBV27; abundance: few; j_gene: TRBJ1-2; d_gene: TRBD1; CDR3aa: CASSLSGTGNYGYTF; CDR3nt: TGTGCCAGCAGTTTATCCGGGACAGGGAACTATGGCTACACCTTC
v_gene: TRBV12-3/TRBV12-4; abundance: -; j_gene: TRBJ2-3; d_gene: -; CDR3aa: CASSFSGAGDTQYF; CDR3nt: TGTGCCAGCAGTTTCTCAGGGGCCGGAGATACGCAGTATTTT
v_gene: TRBV3-1; abundance: few; j_gene: TRBJ2-5; d_gene: -; CDR3aa: CASSPSSREIFETQYF; CDR3nt: TGTGCCAGCAGCCCCTCCAGCAGGGAGATATTTGAGACCCAGTACTTC
v_gene: TRBV20-1; abundance: -; j_gene: TRBJ2-5; d_gene: TRBD1; CDR3aa: CSARRDRPLPQETQYF; CDR3nt: TGCAGTGCTAGGCGGGACAGGCCGCTTCCTCAAGAGACCCAGTACTTC
v_gene: TRBV9; abundance: few; j_gene: TRBJ2-3; d_gene: -; CDR3aa: CASSVGGGLSTDTQYF; CDR3nt: TGTGCCAGCAGCGTAGGGGGGGGCCTAAGCACAGATACGCAGTATTTT
v_gene: TRBV4-1; abundance: -; j_gene: TRBJ2-2; d_gene: -; CDR3aa: CASSQGWGNTGELFF; CDR3nt: TGCGCCAGCAGCCAAGGCTGGGGGAACACCGGGGAGCTGTTTTTT
v_gene: TRBV7-6; abundance: few; j_gene: TRBJ2-3; d_gene: TRBD1; CDR3aa: CASSFFAGTGTDTQYF; CDR3nt: TGTGCCAGCAGTTTTTTCGCCGGGACAGGCACAGATACGCAGTATTTT
v_gene: TRBV19; abundance: few; j_gene: TRBJ1-5; d_gene: TRBD1; CDR3aa: CASSILQGAAQPQHF; CDR3nt: TGTGCCAGTAGTATCCTACAGGGGGCGGCTCAGCCCCAGCATTTT
v_gene: TRBV6-5; abundance: -; j_gene: TRBJ2-2; d_gene: -; CDR3aa: CASSYGGDGELFF; CDR3nt: TGTGCCAGCAGTTACGGTGGGGACGGGGAGCTGTTTTTT
v_gene: TRBV9; abundance: -; j_gene: TRBJ2-7; d_gene: -; CDR3aa: CASSVGTGNYEQYF; CDR3nt: TGTGCCAGCAGCGTGGGGACGGGTAACTACGAGCAGTACTTC
v_gene: TRBV4-2; abundance: many; j_gene: TRBJ1-1; d_gene: TRBD1; CDR3aa: CASSNPPGQISFRAFF; CDR3nt: TGTGCCAGCAGCAACCCTCCGGGACAGATTTCTTTTCGAGCTTTCTTT
v_gene: TRBV6-2/TRBV6-3; abundance: -; j_gene: TRBJ2-1; d_gene: -; CDR3aa: CASSYRGNVDEQFF; CDR3nt: TGTGCCAGCAGTTACAGGGGGAACGTCGATGAGCAGTTCTTC
v_gene: TRBV6-5; abundance: few; j_gene: TRBJ1-2; d_gene: TRBD1; CDR3aa: CASSYADRRNGYTF; CDR3nt: TGTGCCAGCAGTTACGCGGACAGGAGAAATGGCTACACCTTC
v_gene: TRBV7-9; abundance: -; j_gene: TRBJ2-3; d_gene: -; CDR3aa: CASSFPPIMVDTDTQYF; CDR3nt: TGTGCCAGCAGCTTCCCCCCAATCATGGTAGACACAGATACGCAGTATTTT
v_gene: TRBV30; abundance: -; j_gene: TRBJ2-3; d_gene: -; CDR3aa: CAWTGPPQTDTQYF; CDR3nt: TGTGCCTGGACCGGGCCCCCCCAGACAGATACGCAGTATTTT
v_gene: TRBV27; abundance: -; j_gene: TRBJ1-5; d_gene: -; CDR3aa: CASRGASGNQPQHF; CDR3nt: TGTGCCAGCAGGGGGGCGTCGGGCAATCAGCCCCAGCATTTT
v_gene: TRBV5-1; abundance: -; j_gene: TRBJ2-2; d_gene: TRBD1; CDR3aa: CASSFRQGSTGELFF; CDR3nt: TGCGCCAGCAGCTTCCGACAGGGGTCAACCGGGGAGCTGTTTTTT
v_gene: TRBV2; abundance: few; j_gene: TRBJ2-1; d_gene: -; CDR3aa: CASSEGRRTNNEQFF; CDR3nt: TGTGCCAGCAGTGAAGGGAGGAGAACCAACAATGAGCAGTTCTTC
v_gene: TRBV2; abundance: many; j_gene: TRBJ1-2; d_gene: TRBD1; CDR3aa: CASSEARTGVRPGYTF; CDR3nt: TGTGCCAGCAGTGAAGCCCGGACAGGGGTCCGGCCTGGCTACACCTTC
v_gene: TRBV5-4; abundance: -; j_gene: TRBJ1-1; d_gene: -; CDR3aa: CAFLLGATEAFF; CDR3nt: TGTGCCTTTCTTCTTGGGGCCACTGAAGCTTTCTTT
v_gene: TRBV5-1; abundance: -; j_gene: TRBJ2-3; d_gene: TRBD2; CDR3aa: CASSLGEGLATSTDTQYF; CDR3nt: TGCGCCAGCAGCTTGGGCGAAGGACTAGCGACTAGCACAGATACGCAGTATTTT
v_gene: TRBV24-1; abundance: few; j_gene: TRBJ2-3; d_gene: -; CDR3aa: CATSALTTRTNTQYF; CDR3nt: TGTGCCACCAGTGCACTGACAACAAGGACGAATACGCAGTATTTT
v_gene: TRBV11-2; abundance: -; j_gene: TRBJ2-1; d_gene: -; CDR3aa: CASSLSQDAWGRHNEQFF; CDR3nt: TGTGCCAGCAGCTTATCGCAAGATGCCTGGGGCCGTCACAATGAGCAGTTCTTC
v_gene: TRBV12-3/TRBV12-4; abundance: few; j_gene: TRBJ2-5; d_gene: -; CDR3aa: CASSPQGETQYF; CDR3nt: TGTGCCAGCAGTCCCCAGGGAGAGACCCAGTACTTC
v_gene: TRBV5-1; abundance: -; j_gene: TRBJ2-1; d_gene: TRBD2; CDR3aa: CASSKVNRDYLYNEQFF; CDR3nt: TGCGCCAGCAGCAAGGTCAACCGGGACTACCTCTACAATGAGCAGTTCTTC